These T cell receptor beta chains were read from a single sample in a study of cytomegalovirus exposure and HLA in healthy donors. Sequencing was performed with immunoSEQ multiplex PCR; in TCRdb, only in-frame clones are kept and a portion is missing. The data show around 150,000 clones, roughly 70% seen once. The sample taken for sequencing was PBMCs. The receptors come from a man aged 35 to 55 in good health and CMV-seronegative. CDR3s include the opening cysteine and the closing phenylalanine or tryptophan. D genes are given only for firm matches. Rows may omit the clone size; those that give it use once, few, many or a size class.

size | J | D | V | DNA | CDR3
. | TRBJ1-1 | . | TRBV6-5 | TGTGCCAGCAGTCCAGGCCGGATGAACACTGAAGCTTTCTTT | CASSPGRMNTEAFF
. | TRBJ2-5 | . | TRBV18 | TGTGCCAGCTCAACCCGGACGGGGGTGGAGACCCAGTACTTC | CASSTRTGVETQYF
few | TRBJ1-1 | . | TRBV12-5 | TGTGCTAGTGCCCGACAGAAGAACACTGAAGCTTTCTTT | CASARQKNTEAFF
. | TRBJ2-1 | TRBD2 | TRBV4-1 | TGCGCCAGCAGCCAAGGTTGGGTCGTGGGGCGGGGGGGCGACGATGAGCAGTTCTTC | CASSQGWVVGRGGDDEQFF
. | TRBJ1-4 | TRBD1 | TRBV5-4 | TGTGCCAGCAGCTTGCGGACAGGGGCTCTTAATGAAAAACTGTTTTTT | CASSLRTGALNEKLFF
. | TRBJ2-6 | TRBD1 | TRBV5-4 | TGTGCCAGCAGCTTGGCCGGGACAGGGTTACCCCCCTCTGGGGCCAACGTCCTGACTTTC | CASSLAGTGLPPSGANVLTF
few | TRBJ1-1 | TRBD1 | TRBV7-9 | TGTGCCAGCAGCAGCCAGGGACAGGGGTGGGAAGCTTTCTTT | CASSSQGQGWEAFF
few | TRBJ1-5 | TRBD1 | TRBV19 | TGTGCCAGTAGTATGGGACAGGGAAATCAGCCCCAGCATTTT | CASSMGQGNQPQHF
. | TRBJ1-4 | TRBD1 | TRBV2 | TGTGCCAGCAGTGAAGTTGGACAGGGTGAAAAACTGTTTTTT | CASSEVGQGEKLFF
. | TRBJ1-2 | . | TRBV7-2 | TGTGCCAGCAGCTTAGGCCTCGGACTGAACTATGGCTACACCTTC | CASSLGLGLNYGYTF
. | TRBJ2-5 | . | TRBV14 | TGTGCCAGCAGCCAATGGGGCGGGGACCAAGAGACCCAGTACTTC | CASSQWGGDQETQYF
few | TRBJ2-1 | . | TRBV9 | TGTGCCAGCAGCGTAGGCAGTTACTCCTACAATGAGCAGTTCTTC | CASSVGSYSYNEQFF
. | TRBJ2-7 | . | TRBV19 | TGTGCCAGTAAAAGCACCTACGAGCAGTACTTC | CASKSTYEQYF
. | TRBJ2-3 | . | TRBV30 | TGTGCCTGGAGTCGAGACTACTACACGCAGTATTTT | CAWSRDYYTQYF
. | TRBJ2-7 | . | TRBV30 | TGTGCCTGGAGTGCCTTCTACGAGCAGTACTTC | CAWSAFYEQYF
. | TRBJ2-5 | . | TRBV5-1 | TGCGCCAGCAGCGCAGACAGGTCTGAAGAGACCCAGTACTTC | CASSADRSEETQYF